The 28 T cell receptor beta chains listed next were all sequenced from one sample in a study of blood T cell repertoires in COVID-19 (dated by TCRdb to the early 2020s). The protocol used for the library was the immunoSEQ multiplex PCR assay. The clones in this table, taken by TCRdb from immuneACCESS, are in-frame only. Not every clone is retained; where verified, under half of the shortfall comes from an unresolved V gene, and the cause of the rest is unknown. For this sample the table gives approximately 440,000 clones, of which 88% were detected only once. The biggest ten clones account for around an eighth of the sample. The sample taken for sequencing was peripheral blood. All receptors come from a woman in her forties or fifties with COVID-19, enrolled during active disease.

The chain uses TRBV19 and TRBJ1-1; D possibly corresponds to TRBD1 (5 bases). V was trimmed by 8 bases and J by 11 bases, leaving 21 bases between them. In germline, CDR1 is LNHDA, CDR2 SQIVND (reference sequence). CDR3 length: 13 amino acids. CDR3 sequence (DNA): TGTGCCAGTCGGGGGGGGGAACAGGTCCGGGCTTTCTTT. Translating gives CASRGGEQVRAFF. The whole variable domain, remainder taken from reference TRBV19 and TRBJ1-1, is DGGITQSPKYLFRKEGQNVTLSCEQNLNHDAMYWYRQDPGQGLRLIYYSQIVNDFQKGDIAEGYSVSREKKESFPLTVTSAQKNPTAFYLCASRGGEQVRAFFGQGTRLTVV.

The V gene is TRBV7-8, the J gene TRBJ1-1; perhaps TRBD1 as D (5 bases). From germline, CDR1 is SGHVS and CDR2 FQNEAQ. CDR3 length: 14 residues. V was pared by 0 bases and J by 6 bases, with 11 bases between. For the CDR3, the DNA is TGTGCCAGCAGCTTAGCGGAGGGGAGGGCTGAAGCTTTCTTT. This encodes CASSLAEGRAEAFF.

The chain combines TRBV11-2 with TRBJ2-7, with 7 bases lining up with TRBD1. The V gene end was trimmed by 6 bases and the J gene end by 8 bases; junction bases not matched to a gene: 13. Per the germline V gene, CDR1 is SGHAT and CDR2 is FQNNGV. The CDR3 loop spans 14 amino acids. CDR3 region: CASSYSPTGWKQYF. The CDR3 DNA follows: TGTGCCAGCAGTTATTCCCCGACAGGGTGGAAGCAGTACTTC. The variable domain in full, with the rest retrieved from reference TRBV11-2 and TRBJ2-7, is EAGVAQSPRYKIIEKRQSVAFWCNPISGHATLYWYQQILGQGPKLLIQFQNNGVVDDSQLPKDRFSAERLKGVDSTLKIQPAKLEDSAVYLCASSYSPTGWKQYFGPGTRLTVT.

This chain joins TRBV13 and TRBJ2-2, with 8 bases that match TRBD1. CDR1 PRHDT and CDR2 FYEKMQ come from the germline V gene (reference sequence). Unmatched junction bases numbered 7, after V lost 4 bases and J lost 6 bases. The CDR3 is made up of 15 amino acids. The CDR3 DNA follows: TGTGCCAGCAGCTCCCGGACAGGGCCGGCCGGGGAGCTGTTTTTT. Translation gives CASSSRTGPAGELFF. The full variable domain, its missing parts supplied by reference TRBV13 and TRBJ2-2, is AAGVIQSPRHLIKEKRETATLKCYPIPRHDTVYWYQQGPGQDPQFLISFYEKMQSDKGSIPDRFSAQQFSDYHSELNMSSLELGDSALYFCASSSRTGPAGELFFGEGSRLTVL.

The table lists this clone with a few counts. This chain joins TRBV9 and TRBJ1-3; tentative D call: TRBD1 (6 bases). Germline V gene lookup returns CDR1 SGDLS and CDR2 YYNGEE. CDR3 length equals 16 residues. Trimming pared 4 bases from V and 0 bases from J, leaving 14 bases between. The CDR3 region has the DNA TGTGCCAGCAGCCCCGGGGACACCCACTCTGGAAACACCATATATTTT. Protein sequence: CASSPGDTHSGNTIYF.

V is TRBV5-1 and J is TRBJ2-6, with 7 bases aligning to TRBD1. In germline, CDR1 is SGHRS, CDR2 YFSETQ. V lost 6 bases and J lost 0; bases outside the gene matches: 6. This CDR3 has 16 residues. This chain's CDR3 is CASTRTGPSGANVLTF. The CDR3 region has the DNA TGCGCCAGCACCCGGACAGGCCCCTCTGGGGCCAACGTCCTGACTTTC.

The CDR3 sequence: CASTTPGASEAFF. The CDR3 DNA reads as TGTGCCAGCACCACCCCAGGGGCATCTGAAGCTTTCTTT. The chain uses TRBV6-5 and TRBJ1-1, with D perhaps matching TRBD1 (6 bases). V gave up 7 bases and J gave up 6 bases, with 15 bases separating them. The CDR3 consists of 13 residues. CDR1 and CDR2 (germline): MNHEY, SVGAGI.

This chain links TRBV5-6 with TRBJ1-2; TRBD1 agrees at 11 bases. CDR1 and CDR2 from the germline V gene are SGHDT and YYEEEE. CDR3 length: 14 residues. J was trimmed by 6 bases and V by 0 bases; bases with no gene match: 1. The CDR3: CASSLGTGGHGYTF. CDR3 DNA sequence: TGTGCCAGCAGCTTGGGGACAGGGGGCCATGGCTACACCTTC.

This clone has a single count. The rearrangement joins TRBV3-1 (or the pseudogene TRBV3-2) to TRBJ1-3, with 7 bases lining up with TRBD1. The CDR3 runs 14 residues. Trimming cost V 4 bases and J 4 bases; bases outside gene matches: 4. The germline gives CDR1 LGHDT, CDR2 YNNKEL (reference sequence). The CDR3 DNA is TGTGCCAGCAGCCGGACAGGCCAGGGAAACACCATATATTTT. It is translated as CASSRTGQGNTIYF.

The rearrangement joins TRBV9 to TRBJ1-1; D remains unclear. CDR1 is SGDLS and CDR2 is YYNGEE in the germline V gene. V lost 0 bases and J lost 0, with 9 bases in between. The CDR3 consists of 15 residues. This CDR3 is CASSVDPHMNTEAFF. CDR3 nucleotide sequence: TGTGCCAGCAGCGTAGACCCCCACATGAACACTGAAGCTTTCTTT.

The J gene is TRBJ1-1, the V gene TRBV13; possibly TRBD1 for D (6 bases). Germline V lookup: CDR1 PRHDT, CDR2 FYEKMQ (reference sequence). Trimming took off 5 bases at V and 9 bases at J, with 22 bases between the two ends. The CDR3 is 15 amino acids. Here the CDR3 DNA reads TGTGCCAGCAGCCGCCTCGGGGGGGGCGACGACCAAGCTTTCTTT. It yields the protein CASSRLGGGDDQAFF.

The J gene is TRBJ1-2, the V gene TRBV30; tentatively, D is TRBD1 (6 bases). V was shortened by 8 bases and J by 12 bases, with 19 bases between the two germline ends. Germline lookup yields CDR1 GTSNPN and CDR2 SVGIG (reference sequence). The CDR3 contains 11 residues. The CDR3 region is CATIGAGVHTF. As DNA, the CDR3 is TGTGCCACGATAGGGGCAGGGGTTCACACCTTC.

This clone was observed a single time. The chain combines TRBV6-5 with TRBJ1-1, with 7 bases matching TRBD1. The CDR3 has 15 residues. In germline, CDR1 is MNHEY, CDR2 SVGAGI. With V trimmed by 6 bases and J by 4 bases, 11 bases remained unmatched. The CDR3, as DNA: TGTGCCAGCAGCGGCCGGGGGCAGGGGGGCACTGAAGCTTTCTTT. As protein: CASSGRGQGGTEAFF.

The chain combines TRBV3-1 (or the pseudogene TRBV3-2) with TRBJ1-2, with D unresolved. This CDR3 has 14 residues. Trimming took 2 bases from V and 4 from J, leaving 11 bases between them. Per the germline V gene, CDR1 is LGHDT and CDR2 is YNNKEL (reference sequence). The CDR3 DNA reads TGTGCCAGCAGCCAAAACCGCGCGTTCTATGGCTACACCTTC. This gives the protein CASSQNRAFYGYTF.

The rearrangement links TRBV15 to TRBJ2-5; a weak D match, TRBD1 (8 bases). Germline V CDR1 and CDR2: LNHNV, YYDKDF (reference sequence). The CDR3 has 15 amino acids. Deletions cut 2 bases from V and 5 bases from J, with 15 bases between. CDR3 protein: CATSRIGQGGETQYF. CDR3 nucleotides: TGTGCCACCAGCAGAATTGGACAGGGAGGGGAGACCCAGTACTTC.

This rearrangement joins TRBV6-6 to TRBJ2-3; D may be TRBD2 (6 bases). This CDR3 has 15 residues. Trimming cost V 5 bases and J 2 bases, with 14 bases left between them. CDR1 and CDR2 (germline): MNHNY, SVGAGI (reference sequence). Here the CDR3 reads CASSPLAHITDTQYF. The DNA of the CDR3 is TGTGCCAGCAGTCCGCTAGCGCATATCACAGATACGCAGTATTTT.

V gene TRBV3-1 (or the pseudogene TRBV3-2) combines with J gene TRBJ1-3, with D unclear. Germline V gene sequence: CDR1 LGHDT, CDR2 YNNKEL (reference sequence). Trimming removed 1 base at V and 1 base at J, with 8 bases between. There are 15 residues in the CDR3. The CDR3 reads CASSQVSGSGNTIYF. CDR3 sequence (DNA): TGTGCCAGCAGCCAAGTTTCGGGATCTGGAAACACCATATATTTT.

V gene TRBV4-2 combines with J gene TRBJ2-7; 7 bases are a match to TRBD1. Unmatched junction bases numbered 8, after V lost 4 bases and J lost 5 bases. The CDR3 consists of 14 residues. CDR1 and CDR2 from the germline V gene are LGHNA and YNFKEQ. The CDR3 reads CASSRWGQLDEQYF. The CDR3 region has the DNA TGTGCCAGCAGCCGCTGGGGACAGCTCGACGAGCAGTACTTC.

The CDR3 nucleotides are TGTGCCAGCTCACCAACGAACTCTCTCGCTTACGAGCAGTACTTC. Translating gives CASSPTNSLAYEQYF. The chain joins TRBV18 to TRBJ2-7; D gene uncertain. Germline V gene sequence: CDR1 KGHSH, CDR2 LQKENI. The CDR3 is 15 amino acids. Trimming took off 2 bases at V and 4 bases at J, with 15 bases between the two ends.

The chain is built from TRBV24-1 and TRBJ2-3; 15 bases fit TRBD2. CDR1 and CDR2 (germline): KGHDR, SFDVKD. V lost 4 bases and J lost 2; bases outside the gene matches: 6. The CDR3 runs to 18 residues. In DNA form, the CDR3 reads TGTGCCACCAGTGACCCCGGACTAGCGGGGGGGAACACAGATACGCAGTATTTT. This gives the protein CATSDPGLAGGNTDTQYF.

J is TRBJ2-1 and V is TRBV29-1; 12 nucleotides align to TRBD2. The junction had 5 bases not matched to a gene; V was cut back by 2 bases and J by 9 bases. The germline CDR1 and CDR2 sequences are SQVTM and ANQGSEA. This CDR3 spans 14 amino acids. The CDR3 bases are TGCAGCGTTGAATCGACTAGCGGGGGCGGTGAGCAGTTCTTC. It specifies CSVESTSGGGEQFF.

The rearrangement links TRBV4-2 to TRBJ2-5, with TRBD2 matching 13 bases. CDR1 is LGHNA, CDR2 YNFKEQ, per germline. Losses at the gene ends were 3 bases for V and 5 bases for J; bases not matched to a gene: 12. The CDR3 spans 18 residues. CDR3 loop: CASSHHSTSGGAGETQYF. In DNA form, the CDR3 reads TGTGCCAGCAGCCATCATTCAACTAGCGGGGGGGCCGGGGAGACCCAGTACTTC.

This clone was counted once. CDR3 loop: CASSQLTGFYSPLHF. The CDR3 nucleotides read TGTGCCAGCAGCCAATTGACAGGATTCTATTCACCCCTCCACTTT. This chain uses TRBV3-1 (or the pseudogene TRBV3-2) with TRBJ1-6; maybe TRBD1 (6 bases). CDR3 length: 15 residues. The germline V and J ends were trimmed by 2 bases and 8 bases, with 13 bases remaining between them. The germline V gene encodes CDR1 LGHDT and CDR2 YNNKEL (reference sequence).

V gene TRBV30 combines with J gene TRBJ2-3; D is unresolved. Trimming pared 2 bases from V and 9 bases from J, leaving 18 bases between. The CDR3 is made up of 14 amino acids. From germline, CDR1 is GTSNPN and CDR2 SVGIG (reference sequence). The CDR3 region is CAWSPPPTGRTQYF. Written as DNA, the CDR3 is TGTGCCTGGAGTCCACCTCCTACTGGGCGCACGCAGTATTTT. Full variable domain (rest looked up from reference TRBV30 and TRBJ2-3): SQTIHQWPATLVQPVGSPLSLECTVEGTSNPNLYWYRQAAGRGLQLLFYSVGIGQISSEVPQNLSASRPQDRQFILSSKKLLLSDSGFYLCAWSPPPTGRTQYFGPGTRLTVL.

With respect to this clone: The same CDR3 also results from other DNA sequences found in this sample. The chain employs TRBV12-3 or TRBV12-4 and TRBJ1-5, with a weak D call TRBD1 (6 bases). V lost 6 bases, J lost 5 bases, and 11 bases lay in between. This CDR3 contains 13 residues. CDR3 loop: CASSLNRDQPQHF. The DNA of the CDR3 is TGTGCCAGCAGCCTTAACAGGGATCAGCCCCAGCATTTT.

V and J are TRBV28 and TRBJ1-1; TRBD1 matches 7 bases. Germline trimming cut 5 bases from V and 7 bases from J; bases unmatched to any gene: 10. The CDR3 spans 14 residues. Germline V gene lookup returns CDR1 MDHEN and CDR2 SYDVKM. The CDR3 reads CASSMTGIRGEAFF. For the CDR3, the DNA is TGTGCCAGCAGTATGACAGGGATTCGTGGTGAAGCTTTCTTT.

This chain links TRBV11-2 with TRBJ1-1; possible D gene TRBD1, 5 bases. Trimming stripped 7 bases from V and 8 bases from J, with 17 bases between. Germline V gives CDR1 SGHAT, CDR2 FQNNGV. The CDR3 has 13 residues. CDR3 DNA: TGTGCCAGCACCCCTATGGGGGGAGCCGAAGCTTTCTTT. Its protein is CASTPMGGAEAFF. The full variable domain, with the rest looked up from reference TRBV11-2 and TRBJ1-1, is EAGVAQSPRYKIIEKRQSVAFWCNPISGHATLYWYQQILGQGPKLLIQFQNNGVVDDSQLPKDRFSAERLKGVDSTLKIQPAKLEDSAVYLCASTPMGGAEAFFGQGTRLTVV.

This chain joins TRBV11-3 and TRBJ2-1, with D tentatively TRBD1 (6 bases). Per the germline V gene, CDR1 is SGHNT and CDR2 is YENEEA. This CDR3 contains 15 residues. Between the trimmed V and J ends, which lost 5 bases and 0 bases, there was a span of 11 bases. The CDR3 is CASSTGQSSYNEQFF. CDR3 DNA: TGTGCCAGCAGCACCGGACAGAGCTCCTACAATGAGCAGTTCTTC.